Listed below are T cell receptor beta chains from one sample, sequenced in a study of T cell responses to AZD1222 COVID-19 vaccine. Only in-frame clones appear in the TCRdb table, and some are missing; sequencing was by immunoSEQ multiplex PCR. The profile shows 140,000 or so clones, roughly 93% of them singletons. Sequencing was performed on peripheral blood, taken after recovery from COVID-19. Every receptor here comes from an adult who had recovered from COVID-19. Both conserved end residues are part of each CDR3. Fields, in order: clone size, D gene, V gene, J gene, CDR3 protein, CDR3 DNA. D genes are given only for firm matches. Clone size is not always given. Where it is, it says once, few, many or a class for expanded clones.

.	.	TRBV27	TRBJ2-3	CASRVSTDTQYF	TGTGCCAGCAGAGTAAGCACAGATACGCAGTATTTT
.	TRBD2	TRBV7-9	TRBJ2-5	CASSSGEGQETQYF	TGTGCCAGCAGCTCCGGGGAGGGTCAAGAGACCCAGTACTTC
.	.	TRBV2	TRBJ1-5	CASSAGRGFEPQHF	TGTGCCAGCAGTGCGGGGAGGGGGTTTGAGCCCCAGCATTTT
.	TRBD1	TRBV30	TRBJ2-7	CALWDSTYEQYF	TGTGCCCTATGGGACAGTACCTACGAGCAGTACTTC
.	TRBD2	TRBV2	TRBJ2-1	CASSDWKRTSGTNEQFF	TGTGCCAGCAGTGACTGGAAGAGGACTAGCGGGACCAATGAGCAGTTCTTC
.	TRBD2	TRBV4-2	TRBJ2-3	CASSQAVAGRADTQYF	TGTGCCAGCAGCCAAGCTGTAGCGGGAAGGGCAGATACGCAGTATTTT
.	.	TRBV7-9	TRBJ2-1	CASSLAGEGSYNEQFF	TGTGCCAGCAGCTTAGCGGGAGAGGGGTCGTACAATGAGCAGTTCTTC
once	.	TRBV9	TRBJ2-3	CASSVGRGDPWVDTQYF	TGTGCCAGCAGCGTAGGTAGGGGCGACCCGTGGGTAGATACGCAGTATTTT
.	TRBD2	TRBV5-4	TRBJ2-7	CASSATSGQTYEQYF	TGTGCCAGCAGTGCCACTAGCGGACAAACCTACGAGCAGTACTTC
once	.	TRBV3-1/TRBV3-2	TRBJ1-1	CASSQFTVTEAFF	TGTGCCAGCAGCCAATTCACCGTGACTGAAGCTTTCTTT
.	.	TRBV3-1/TRBV3-2	TRBJ2-5	CASSQNRAAETQYF	TGTGCCAGCAGCCAAAACAGGGCCGCGGAGACCCAGTACTTC
.	TRBD1	TRBV28	TRBJ2-3	CASDGTGGDTQYF	TGTGCCAGCGACGGGACAGGAGGAGATACGCAGTATTTT
.	TRBD1	TRBV9	TRBJ2-7	CASSVAGTGGYEQYF	TGTGCCAGCAGCGTAGCCGGGACAGGGGGCTACGAGCAGTACTTC
.	.	TRBV30	TRBJ2-7	CAWSTGSMHEQYF	TGTGCCTGGAGTACCGGGAGTATGCACGAGCAGTACTTC
.	.	TRBV2	TRBJ2-2	CASHSAAGELFF	TGTGCCTCCCATTCGGCAGCCGGGGAGCTGTTTTTT
.	.	TRBV5-1	TRBJ2-7	CASSLLEEQYF	TGCGCCAGCAGCTTGCTAGAAGAGCAGTACTTC
.	.	TRBV6-5	TRBJ2-1	CASSRLPGNEQFF	TGTGCCAGCAGTCGCCTCCCGGGGAATGAGCAGTTCTTC
.	.	TRBV4-2	TRBJ2-3	CASSQGAGTSTDTQYF	TGTGCCAGCAGCCAAGGGGCCGGGACTAGCACAGATACGCAGTATTTT
.	.	TRBV5-6	TRBJ2-5	CASSLTGRQETQYF	TGTGCCAGCAGCTTAACGGGGAGACAAGAGACCCAGTACTTC
.	TRBD1	TRBV5-4	TRBJ1-2	CASSFDRVRGYTF	TGTGCCAGCAGCTTTGACAGGGTCCGTGGCTACACCTTC
.	.	TRBV12-3/TRBV12-4	TRBJ1-1	CASSFSYLKAFF	TGTGCCAGCAGTTTCAGTTATCTAAAAGCTTTCTTT
.	TRBD1	TRBV28	TRBJ2-1	CASSLPRTGGDEQFF	TGTGCCAGCAGTTTACCTCGGACAGGGGGTGATGAGCAGTTCTTC